Here is one TCR beta chain with its context. No antigen is known for it. Clones were read by immunoSEQ multiplex PCR, and TCRdb kept only the in-frame ones, dropping some. The sample records about 200,000 clones, roughly 94% being singletons. This entry is derived from a study of T cell responses to AZD1222 COVID-19 vaccine. Overall study results and limits: At baseline, just a handful of AZD1222 recipients tested seropositive.

The TCR originated in an adult who received the MenACWY meningococcal vaccine as a control. The sample consisted of peripheral blood, taken 28 days after the second dose of the MenACWY control vaccine.

As DNA, the CDR3 is TGTGCCAGCAGCCTCGGGGGGTCCCCCTACGAGCAGTACTTC. This sequence encodes CASSLGGSPYEQYF. V gene TRBV7-9 combines with J gene TRBJ2-7; 7 bases map to TRBD2. CDR3 length equals 14 residues. Germline V gives CDR1 SEHNR, CDR2 FQNEAQ (reference sequence). V lost 5 bases and J lost 2; bases outside the gene matches: 6. Looking up the rest from reference TRBV7-9 and TRBJ2-7 gives the full variable domain: DTGVSQNPRHKITKRGQNVTFRCDPISEHNRLYWYRQTLGQGPEFLTYFQNEAQLEKSRLLSDRFSAERPKGSFSTLEIQRTEQGDSAMYLCASSLGGSPYEQYFGPGTRLTVT.